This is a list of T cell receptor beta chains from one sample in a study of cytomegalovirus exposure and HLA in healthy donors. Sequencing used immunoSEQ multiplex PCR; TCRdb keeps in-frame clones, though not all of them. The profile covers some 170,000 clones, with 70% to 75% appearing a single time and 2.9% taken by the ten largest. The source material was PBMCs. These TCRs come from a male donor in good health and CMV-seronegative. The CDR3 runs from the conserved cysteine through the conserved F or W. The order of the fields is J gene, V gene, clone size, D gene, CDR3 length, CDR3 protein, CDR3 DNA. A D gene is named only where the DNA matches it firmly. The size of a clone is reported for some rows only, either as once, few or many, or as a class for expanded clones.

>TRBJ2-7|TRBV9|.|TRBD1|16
CASSAAGQGAPYEQYF
TGTGCCAGCAGCGCGGCGGGACAGGGGGCCCCCTACGAGCAGTACTTC
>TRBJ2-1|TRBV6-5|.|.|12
CASSYSGSLQFF
TGTGCCAGCAGTTACTCCGGGAGCCTTCAGTTCTTC
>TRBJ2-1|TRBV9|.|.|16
CASSVGGVPSYNEQFF
TGTGCCAGCAGCGTAGGTGGAGTTCCCTCCTACAATGAGCAGTTCTTC
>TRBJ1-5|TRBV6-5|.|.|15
CASSLDPVGNQPQHF
TGTGCCAGCAGCCTAGACCCGGTAGGCAATCAGCCCCAGCATTTT
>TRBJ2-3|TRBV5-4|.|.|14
CASSPFPSADTQYF
TGTGCCAGCAGCCCCTTTCCCTCGGCAGATACGCAGTATTTT
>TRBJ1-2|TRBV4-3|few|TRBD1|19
CASSQDGTQNRQGGYGYTF
TGCGCCAGCAGCCAAGATGGAACTCAGAACCGACAGGGTGGCTATGGCTACACCTTC
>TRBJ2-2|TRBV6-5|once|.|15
CASRPTNQNTGELFF
TGTGCCAGCAGACCGACTAACCAGAACACCGGGGAGCTGTTTTTT
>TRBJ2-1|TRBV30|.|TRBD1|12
CAWSAPGGEQFF
TGTGCCTGGAGTGCCCCAGGGGGCGAGCAGTTCTTC
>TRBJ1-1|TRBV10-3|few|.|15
CAISESNRPNTEAFF
TGTGCCATCAGTGAGTCGAACAGGCCGAACACTGAAGCTTTCTTT
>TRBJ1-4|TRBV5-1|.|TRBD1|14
CASSSGTGDERLFF
TGCGCCAGCAGCTCAGGGACAGGGGATGAAAGACTGTTTTTT
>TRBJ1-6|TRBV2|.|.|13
CASSEVANSPLHF
TGTGCCAGCAGTGAAGTAGCCAATTCACCCCTCCACTTT
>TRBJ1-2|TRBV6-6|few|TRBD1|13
CASSYSGTAGYTF
TGTGCCAGCAGTTACTCCGGGACAGCTGGCTACACCTTC
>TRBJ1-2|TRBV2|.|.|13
CASSEGQGCGYTF
TGTGCCAGCAGTGAAGGTCAGGGTTGTGGCTACACCTTC
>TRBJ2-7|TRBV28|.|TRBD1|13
CASSLGGDRGKYF
TGTGCCAGCAGTTTAGGTGGGGACAGGGGCAAGTACTTC
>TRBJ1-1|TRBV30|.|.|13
CAWSFQGYSEAFF
TGTGCCTGGAGTTTTCAGGGTTATTCTGAAGCTTTCTTT
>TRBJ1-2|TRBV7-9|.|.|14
CSSSLPPLTVYHTF
TGTTCCAGCAGCTTACCCCCGTTAACAGTCTATCACACCTTC
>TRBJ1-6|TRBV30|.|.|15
CAWRLSGTRNSPLHF
TGTGCCTGGAGGCTCTCCGGGACACGTAATTCACCCCTCCACTTT
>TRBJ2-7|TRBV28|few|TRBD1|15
CASSSRGRSAQEQYF
TGTGCCAGCAGTTCCAGGGGGCGGTCGGCTCAAGAGCAGTACTTC
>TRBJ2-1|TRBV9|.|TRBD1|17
CASSDRTTGGDYNEQFF
TGTGCCAGCAGCGACCGGACGACAGGGGGCGACTACAATGAGCAGTTCTTC
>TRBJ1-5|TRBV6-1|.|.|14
CASSGGLGNQPQHF
TGTGCCAGCAGTGGTGGCCTGGGCAATCAGCCCCAGCATTTT